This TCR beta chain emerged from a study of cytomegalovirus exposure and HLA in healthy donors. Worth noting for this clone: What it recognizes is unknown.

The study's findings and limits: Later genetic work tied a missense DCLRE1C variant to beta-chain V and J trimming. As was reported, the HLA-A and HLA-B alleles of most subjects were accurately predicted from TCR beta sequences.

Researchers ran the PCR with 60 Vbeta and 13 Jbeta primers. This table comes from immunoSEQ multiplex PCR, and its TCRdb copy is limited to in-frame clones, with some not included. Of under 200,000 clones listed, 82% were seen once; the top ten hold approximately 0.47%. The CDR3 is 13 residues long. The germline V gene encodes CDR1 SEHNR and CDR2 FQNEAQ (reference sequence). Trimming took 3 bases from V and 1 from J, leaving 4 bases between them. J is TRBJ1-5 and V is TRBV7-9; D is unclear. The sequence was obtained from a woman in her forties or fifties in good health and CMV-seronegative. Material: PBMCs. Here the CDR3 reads CASSFESNQPQHF. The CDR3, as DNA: TGTGCCAGCAGCTTTGAGAGCAATCAGCCCCAGCATTTT.